This T cell receptor (beta chain) was obtained from a study of shared clonotypes between healthy human individuals. Study-wide context: Three men and a couple of women, aged 18 to 49, were donors. Study-level points and caveats: Represented diversity, genetic and exposure-history alike, was limited by few donors.

Assay: immunoSEQ multiplex PCR; the TCRdb copy retains only in-frame clones and omits some. This sample carries millions of clones, about 95% of them seen once, and the ten largest clones take 0.9% to 1.3%. Terminally differentiated effector memory CD45RA+ cells were left out of the naive CD8 fraction, which was CD45RO-negative and positively selected for CCR7. Points on this clone: As yet, its antigen is unknown.

V lost 6 bases and J lost 3; bases outside the gene matches: 5. CDR3 length: 13 amino acids. Per the germline V gene, CDR1 is MNHNY and CDR2 is SVGAGI (reference sequence). The sequencing input was naive CD8+ T cells sorted from blood. The clonotype was recovered from a man between 18 and 29 years old in good health. The rearrangement uses TRBV6-6 and TRBJ2-7, with TRBD2 identical over 7 bases. The DNA for the CDR3 is TGTGCCAGCAGACCGACTAGCTTCTACGAGCAGTACTTC. Protein: CASRPTSFYEQYF.